The 23 T cell receptor beta chains listed next were all sequenced from one sample in a study of vaccination effects on CD4 cells after COVID-19. Their recognized antigens are unknown. Measured with immunoSEQ multiplex PCR; TCRdb has only the in-frame clones, and not every one. The sample shows roughly 71,000 clones, less than 80% of them seen only once. Sequencing was preceded by expansion of antigen-specific CD4+ T cells with viral peptide pools in the ViraFEST assay. Cells that had been cultured for nine to eleven days were the source of isolated CD4+ T cells. Each participant was given two doses of one vaccine (BNT162b2 or mRNA-1273). This sample comprised CD4+ T cells from PBMCs cultured with HCoV-OC43 spike peptides, obtained after COVID-19 vaccination. The subset was: HCoV-OC43 spike overlapping peptide pool stimulation. The source is a human donor who received a COVID-19 vaccine.

This chain uses TRBV6-6 with TRBJ2-7, with D maybe TRBD1 (6 bases). Deletions cut 5 bases from V and 0 bases from J, with 8 bases between. Germline V gene sequence: CDR1 MNHNY, CDR2 SVGAGI (reference sequence). The CDR3 sequence is 13 residues long. CDR3 amino acids: CASSQQGSYEQYV. As DNA, the CDR3 is TGTGCCAGCAGTCAACAGGGCTCCTACGAGCAGTACGTC.

The chain uses TRBV7-3 and TRBJ2-3; D ambiguous. The germline V gene encodes CDR1 SGHTA and CDR2 FQGTGA. The ends were cut back, 5 bases at V and 3 bases at J, with 9 bases in the middle. This CDR3 has 13 residues. The CDR3 is CASSETQTDTQYF. Here the CDR3 DNA reads TGTGCCAGCAGCGAAACGCAGACAGATACGCAGTATTTT.

Worth noting for this clone: The same CDR3 arises from other DNA sequences in this sample as well. This chain connects TRBV18 to TRBJ2-3; no reliable D call. The CDR3 extends over 12 amino acids. Germline CDR1 and CDR2: KGHSH and LQKENI. The ends were cut back, 6 bases at V and 0 bases at J, with 4 bases in the middle. CDR3 nucleotides: TGTGCCAGCTCCCCGAGCACAGATACGCAGTATTTT. Translating gives CASSPSTDTQYF.

The chain has TRBV6-5 and TRBJ2-1, with no clear D. CDR3 length equals 14 residues. Germline V gene data show CDR1 as MNHEY and CDR2 as SVGAGI. Trimming shortened V by 6 bases and J by 0 bases, and 9 bases separated the two germline ends. The chain's CDR3 is CASRLIFSYNEQFF. The CDR3 DNA follows: TGTGCCAGCAGATTGATTTTCTCCTACAATGAGCAGTTCTTC.

In its sample, this clone was seen a few times. This sequence joins TRBV19 and TRBJ1-5; D is ambiguous. Trimming removed 3 bases at V and 4 bases at J, with 7 bases between. Per the germline V gene, CDR1 is LNHDA and CDR2 is SQIVND (reference sequence). The CDR3 extends over 13 amino acids. The CDR3 here is CASSISWNQPQHF. The DNA for the CDR3 is TGTGCCAGTAGTATTAGTTGGAATCAGCCCCAGCATTTT.

Points on this clone: Sequence at one end of the junction differs from germline and may be a read error. The rearrangement links TRBV19 to TRBJ1-1, with a weak D call TRBD1 (5 bases). This CDR3 is built from 14 residues. The germline V gene has CDR1 LNHDA and CDR2 SQIVND (reference sequence). For the CDR3, the DNA is TGTGCCAGTAGTCTTATGGCGACGCAGGACACTCATCTCTTT. Protein product: CASSLMATQDTHLF.

J is TRBJ2-2 and V is TRBV10-2; perhaps TRBD2 as D (6 bases). The CDR3 length is 15 residues. Germline CDR1 WSHSY, CDR2 SAAADI. The V and J ends lost 6 bases and 4 bases respectively, with 15 bases between them. In DNA, the CDR3 is TGCGCCAGCAGGGGACTTCTAATCACCACCGGGGAGCTGTTTTTT. It codes for CASRGLLITTGELFF.

V is TRBV21-1 and J is TRBJ2-7; TRBD2 is the table's D call and was not checked against the DNA. TRBV21-1 is tagged as a pseudogene. This CDR3 has 11 amino acids. Written as DNA, the CDR3 is TGTGCCAGCAGCAGGAGTAGCGGGGCGTACGTC. The encoded protein is CASSRSSGAYV.

The V call is TRBV12-5, the J call TRBJ2-6; D perhaps matches TRBD1 (6 bases). The V gene's germline CDR1 is LGHNT and CDR2 FRNRAP. V dropped 0 bases and J dropped 2 bases, with 17 bases sitting between them. This CDR3 comprises 19 residues. DNA for the CDR3: TGTGCTAGTGGTTTGGTATTGGATGGACAGATACCTGGGGCCAACGTCCTGACTTTC. Translation gives CASGLVLDGQIPGANVLTF.

In regard to this clone: This sample also contains other DNA sequences that code for the same CDR3. The chain employs TRBV24-1 and TRBJ1-2; D is possibly TRBD1 (5 bases). Trimming shortened V by 6 bases and J by 2 bases, and 6 bases separated the two germline ends. Germline V CDR1 and CDR2: KGHDR, SFDVKD. CDR3 length: 12 amino acids. The CDR3 loop reads CATSRDNYGYTF. The CDR3 nucleotides read TGTGCCACCAGTAGGGACAACTATGGCTACACCTTC.

The chain is built from TRBV6-5 and TRBJ2-6; D is unclear. Germline values: CDR1 MNHEY, CDR2 SVGAGI. The CDR3 is 15 amino acids. V lost 2 bases to trimming and J lost 4 bases, with 9 bases between them. CDR3 nucleotides: TGTGCCAGCAGTTACGGGTCTCTGGGGGCCAACGTCCTGACTTTC. Protein product: CASSYGSLGANVLTF.

The V and J genes are TRBV6-2 or TRBV6-3 and TRBJ1-2; TRBD1 agrees at 9 bases. The V gene's germline CDR1 is MNHEY and CDR2 SVGEGT. The CDR3 is 13 amino acids. V was clipped by 4 bases and J by 6 bases; unmatched bases: 3. CDR3 coding DNA: TGTGCCAGCAGTTGGGACAGGGACAATGGCTACACCTTC. This translates into CASSWDRDNGYTF.

This chain's CDR3 is CASIPQSSYNSPLHF. For the CDR3, the DNA is TGTGCCAGCATCCCCCAGAGCTCCTATAATTCACCCCTCCACTTT. The chain recombines TRBV6-5 with TRBJ1-6; no firm D call. Germline V gene lookup returns CDR1 MNHEY and CDR2 SVGAGI. V dropped 7 bases and J dropped 0 bases, with 10 bases sitting between them. This CDR3 spans 15 amino acids.

V gene TRBV6-5 combines with J gene TRBJ1-1; D is perhaps TRBD1 (5 bases). CDR1 is MNHEY and CDR2 is SVGAGI in the germline V gene. V gave up 0 bases and J gave up 3 bases, with 14 bases separating them. This CDR3 is built from 16 residues. The CDR3 protein is CASSYSIAGFHTEAFF. CDR3 DNA: TGTGCCAGCAGTTACTCGATCGCAGGGTTTCACACTGAAGCTTTCTTT.

The chain uses TRBV5-6 and TRBJ2-4; a possible D gene is TRBD2 (5 bases). Germline lookup yields CDR1 SGHDT and CDR2 YYEEEE. V was clipped by 4 bases and J by 11 bases, with 16 bases between them. CDR3 length: 13 residues. CDR3 in DNA: TGTGCCAGCAGCCCGGAGGCTGCTGGGGTTCAGTACTTC. Its translation is CASSPEAAGVQYF.

The chain joins TRBV11-2 to TRBJ1-6, with D perhaps matching TRBD1 (5 bases). Germline loops: CDR1 SGHAT, CDR2 FQNNGV. The CDR3 covers 15 residues. V lost 2 bases to trimming and J lost 6 bases, with 11 bases between them. CDR3 amino acids: CASSLTGRGNSPLHF. The CDR3 coding sequence is TGTGCCAGCAGCTTAACGGGACGCGGTAATTCACCCCTCCACTTT.

The V and J genes are TRBV3-1 (or the pseudogene TRBV3-2) and TRBJ2-7, with TRBD1 matching 9 bases. This CDR3 is 17 amino acids long. V lost 0 bases to trimming and J lost 3 bases; unmatched junction nucleotides: 9. Germline values: CDR1 LGHDT, CDR2 YNNKEL (reference sequence). The CDR3 DNA follows: TGTGCCAGCAGCCAAGAGAGGGACAGGGTCCTACTCTACGAGCAGTACGTC. It translates to CASSQERDRVLLYEQYV.

The gene calls are TRBV27 and TRBJ1-4, with D perhaps TRBD1 (6 bases). V lost 2 bases and J 6 bases, leaving 13 bases between the germline ends. The germline CDR1 and CDR2 sequences are MNHEY and SMNVEV (reference sequence). The CDR3 spans 15 residues. The CDR3, as DNA: TGTGCCAGCAGTTTACGGGGCCACAGGGATGAAAAACTGTTTTTT. Translated, it gives CASSLRGHRDEKLFF.

V is TRBV19 and J is TRBJ1-1; D remains unclear. V lost 9 bases and J lost 0, with 14 bases in between. Germline V gene data show CDR1 as LNHDA and CDR2 as SQIVND (reference sequence). This CDR3 spans 14 amino acids. The CDR3 nucleotides read TGTGCCAGCAACCCCGGCAGGATGAACACTGAAGCTTTCTTT. As protein: CASNPGRMNTEAFF. Variable domain in full (rest from reference TRBV19 and TRBJ1-1): DGGITQSPKYLFRKEGQNVTLSCEQNLNHDAMYWYRQDPGQGLRLIYYSQIVNDFQKGDIAEGYSVSREKKESFPLTVTSAQKNPTAFYLCASNPGRMNTEAFFGQGTRLTVV.

The gene calls are TRBV27 and TRBJ2-2; possibly TRBD2 for D (6 bases). This CDR3 region has 14 residues. Trimming took 2 bases from V and 5 from J, leaving 9 bases between them. CDR1 and CDR2 from the germline V gene are MNHEY and SMNVEV (reference sequence). CDR3 protein: CASSLLGRTGELFF. The CDR3 nucleotides are TGTGCCAGCAGTTTACTAGGGAGGACCGGGGAGCTGTTTTTT.

The chain recombines TRBV6-1 with TRBJ1-3; D remains ambiguous. CDR3 length: 15 residues. Germline V gene sequence: CDR1 MNHNS, CDR2 SASEGT. V lost 3 bases and J 0 bases, leaving 9 bases between the germline ends. CDR3 loop: CASSERVLSGNTIYF. CDR3 bases: TGTGCCAGCAGTGAGAGGGTCCTCTCTGGAAACACCATATATTTT.

CDR3: CSVTGETTDTQYF. The CDR3 DNA follows: TGCAGCGTTACGGGGGAGACCACAGATACGCAGTATTTT. The chain is built from TRBV29-1 and TRBJ2-3; D may be TRBD2 (6 bases). Germline V lookup: CDR1 SQVTM, CDR2 ANQGSEA. Trimming took 5 bases from V and 2 from J, leaving 11 bases between them. The CDR3 extends over 13 amino acids.

The chain links TRBV9 to TRBJ1-4; D is undetermined. V lost 0 bases to trimming and J lost 0 bases, with 9 bases between them. The CDR3 extends over 16 amino acids. The germline gives CDR1 SGDLS, CDR2 YYNGEE. The CDR3 nucleotides are TGTGCCAGCAGCGTAGGAACGGCTGCAACTAATGAAAAACTGTTTTTT. Translating gives CASSVGTAATNEKLFF.